This T cell receptor (beta chain) comes out of a study of Graves' ophthalmopathy and Graves' hyperthyroidism. A volume of 9.5 to 10 ml of fresh peripheral blood supplied the PBMCs. Amplification targeted the TCR beta CDR3 regions, with RNA transcripts as the source material. The first round was an RT-PCR with HTBI primers, and the second round was a multiplex PCR. TCRdb redid the calling of the multiplex PCR reads with MiXCR, one entry per CDR3 protein. The top ten clones hold about 6% of a sample with approximately 160,000 distinct CDR3 sequences, 30% to 45% of them seen once. This clonotype originated in a woman in her thirties or forties with Graves' ophthalmopathy. The source material was peripheral blood.

The CDR3 is CASSPGPTTSYNSPLHF. DNA for the CDR3: TGCGCCAGCAGCCCCGGCCCGACCACCTCCTATAATTCACCCCTCCACTTT. V usage is TRBV4-1 and J usage is TRBJ1-6; no firm D call. The germline V and J ends were trimmed by 4 bases and 0 bases, with 13 bases remaining between them. The CDR3 contains 17 residues. CDR1 and CDR2 (germline): MGHRA, YSYEKL.